The present entry profiles one TCR beta chain with its context. The data were obtained in a study of blood T cell repertoires in COVID-19. For recovered donors of Cohort 3, there were two negative PCRs, clearance, or symptom resolution. TCRdb keeps only in-frame clones here, not all; method: immunoSEQ multiplex PCR. The table lists approximately 250,000 clones, 80% to 90% of them singletons. The V gene end was trimmed by 3 bases and the J gene end by 4 bases; junction bases not matched to a gene: 5. The CDR3 spans 16 residues. From germline, CDR1 is SGHDT and CDR2 YYEEEE. The TCR sequence derives from a woman under 40 who had recovered from COVID-19. Sequencing input: PBMCs or T cells enriched from blood (not recorded which). The rearrangement uses TRBV5-6 and TRBJ1-4, with 11 bases fitting TRBD1. The CDR3 region is CASSSLDRGLNEKLFF. The CDR3 region has the DNA TGTGCCAGCAGCTCCCTGGACAGGGGGCTTAATGAAAAACTGTTTTTT.